This is a list of T cell receptor beta chains from one sample in a study of CD8 T cells in Susac syndrome. TCRdb redid the calling of the immunoSEQ multiplex PCR reads with MiXCR, one entry per CDR3 protein. The sample lists some 100,000 distinct CDR3 sequences; roughly 93% were seen once. The material sequenced was CD4+ T cells from PBMCs. The receptors stem from a human donor with multiple sclerosis. The CDR3 runs from the conserved cysteine through the conserved F or W. Fields, in order: D gene, J gene, clone size, V gene, CDR3 protein, CDR3 DNA. The D gene is left open where the match is weak. The size of a clone is reported for some rows only, either as once, few or many, or as a class for expanded clones.

>-|TRBJ1-6|-|TRBV7-2
CASSLAAGDPSPLHF
TGTGCCAGCAGCTTAGCCGCAGGGGACCCTTCACCCCTCCACTTT
>TRBD1|TRBJ1-5|-|TRBV18
CASSPVAGQGETSNQPQHF
TGTGCCAGCTCACCAGTCGCAGGACAGGGGGAGACGAGCAATCAGCCCCAGCATTTT
>-|TRBJ2-2|-|TRBV5-4
CASTLEPTGELFF
TGTGCCAGCACCCTCGAACCCACCGGGGAGCTGTTTTTT
>-|TRBJ1-2|-|TRBV3-1
CASSQGGQYGYTF
TGTGCCAGCAGCCAAGGAGGACAGTATGGCTACACCTTC
>TRBD1|TRBJ2-1|-|TRBV6-4
CASSAGTALDEQFF
TGTGCCAGCAGTGCGGGGACAGCGCTCGATGAGCAGTTCTTC
>TRBD1|TRBJ1-6|-|TRBV27
CASSSGQGNSPLHF
TGTGCCAGCAGTTCCGGACAGGGGAATTCACCCCTCCACTTT
>-|TRBJ2-7|-|TRBV5-1
CASSSKVGSYEQYF
TGCGCCAGCAGCTCCAAGGTGGGGTCCTACGAGCAGTACTTC
>TRBD1|TRBJ1-5|-|TRBV30
CACKTGGDQPQHF
TGTGCCTGTAAGACAGGGGGAGATCAGCCCCAGCATTTT
>-|TRBJ2-4|once|TRBV2
CAKKNIQYF
TGTGCCAAAAAAAACATTCAGTACTTC
>-|TRBJ1-2|-|TRBV12-3/TRBV12-4
CASSFYTRGYTF
TGTGCCAGCAGTTTTTACACTCGGGGCTACACCTTC
>TRBD2|TRBJ2-7|once|TRBV10-3
CAIRGLAGVSYEQYF
TGTGCCATCAGGGGACTAGCGGGGGTGTCCTACGAGCAGTACTTC
>-|TRBJ1-2|once|TRBV19
CASTHRGVYGYTF
TGTGCCAGTACCCATAGGGGGGTCTATGGCTACACCTTC
>-|TRBJ1-2|once|TRBV14
CASSQFGFGYTF
TGTGCCAGCAGCCAATTTGGGTTTGGCTACACCTTC
>TRBD2|TRBJ2-7|-|TRBV3-1
CASSQGGSGGRSSYEQYF
TGTGCCAGCAGCCAAGGGGGTAGCGGGGGAAGAAGCTCCTACGAGCAGTACTTC
>-|TRBJ2-2|-|TRBV9
CASSVAASGTGELFF
TGTGCCAGCAGCGTGGCGGCCTCGGGCACCGGGGAGCTGTTTTTT
>TRBD2|TRBJ2-5|-|TRBV20-1
CSVITSGETQYF
TGCAGCGTAATCACTAGCGGGGAGACCCAGTACTTC
>-|TRBJ1-5|-|TRBV2
CASREDSGLGPQHF
TGTGCCAGCAGAGAGGACTCCGGCTTAGGGCCCCAGCATTTT
>-|TRBJ2-7|-|TRBV18
CASSPGANEQYF
TGTGCCAGCTCACCCGGGGCTAATGAGCAGTACTTC
>-|TRBJ1-6|-|TRBV5-6
CASSFQTSSYNSPLHF
TGTGCCAGCAGCTTCCAGACGAGCTCCTATAATTCACCCCTCCACTTT
>-|TRBJ2-7|-|TRBV18
CASSPESGTYEQYF
TGTGCCAGCTCACCTGAATCGGGGACCTACGAGCAGTACTTC
>TRBD1|TRBJ1-3|-|TRBV6-5
CASSYAQGTLSGNTIYF
TGTGCCAGCAGTTACGCACAGGGGACCCTCTCTGGAAACACCATATATTTT
>-|TRBJ1-5|-|TRBV11-2
CASSLDLNDGTQHF
TGTGCCAGCAGCTTGGACCTCAACGATGGGACCCAGCATTTT
>-|TRBJ1-1|once|TRBV10-3
CAISVTNTEAFF
TGTGCCATCAGTGTAACGAACACTGAAGCTTTCTTT
>TRBD1|TRBJ2-1|-|TRBV19
CASSMAGTGGSHEQFF
TGTGCCAGTAGTATGGCTGGGACAGGGGGCTCGCATGAGCAGTTCTTC
>TRBD2|TRBJ2-1|-|TRBV28
CASSWTSGGSYNEQFF
TGTGCCAGCAGTTGGACTAGCGGGGGCTCCTACAATGAGCAGTTCTTC
>-|TRBJ2-3|-|TRBV9
CASSVVQDTQYF
TGTGCCAGCAGCGTAGTTCAAGATACGCAGTATTTT
>-|TRBJ1-2|-|TRBV20-1
CSARVQGLPTYGYTF
TGCAGTGCTAGAGTGCAGGGGCTACCGACCTATGGCTACACCTTC